This T cell receptor (delta chain) was captured by sequencing in a study of γδ T cells in repeated Plasmodium falciparum infection. Study context: Malian gammadelta TCRs were studied during no-transmission periods and across acute malaria episodes. Study results and caveats: Many TCRgamma sequences overlapped between individuals in stable Vgamma9/Vdelta2+ repertoires.

Bulk repertoires came from Vgamma9/Vdelta2+ or Vdelta2-negative gammadelta T cells flow-sorted from PBMC. Of note for this clone: Its antigen remains unidentified. A far larger clone is a single base away, which makes a read error likely. Other DNA sequences in the same sample also yield this CDR3.

There are 22 residues in the CDR3. Germline V gene sequence: CDR1 TSWWSYY, CDR2 QGS. TCRdb processed the multiplex PCR reads again with the CATT caller. The sample has roughly 86,000 delta-chain clones, over 1.1% seen once. This TCR came from a pool of human donors (malaria-infected and uninfected, not separated). Sequences were obtained from gamma-delta T cells from blood. The rearrangement joins TRDV1 to TRDJ1; D possibly corresponds to TRDD2 (6 bases). This CDR3 reads CALGKTPFFLTNLASPTDKLIF. In DNA, the CDR3 is TGTGCCCTTGGGAAGACCCCATTCTTCCTCACCAATTTAGCGTCTCCAACCGATAAACTCATCTTT.